A single T cell receptor (beta chain) is shown here with its context. Its antigen has not been determined. Qualities for individual bases were not recorded, and no much larger clone is one base off. The immunoSEQ Assay, a bias-controlled multiplex PCR, was used to amplify TCRbeta CDR3 regions from genomic DNA. Per the original workflow: The number of nucleated cells in each sample was estimated from the amplification of reference gene primers within the assay. To quantify the absolute abundance of each unique TCRbeta CDR3 rearrangement, sequence reads were collapsed and filtered. Productive Simpson clonality was computed per sample as the square root of Simpson's diversity index over productive rearrangements. TCRdb stores this immuneACCESS table with in-frame sequences only. Part of the clones is absent; in the studies checked, under half of the shortfall reflects unresolved V genes, and no reason is known for the rest. The V and J calls and the clone size are those of that table, but D and trimming were determined from the DNA. Here the sample has 180,000 or so clones; about four fifths occur a single time. Together, the top ten hold about 10% of the sample.

The data stem from a study of blood T cell repertoires in COVID-19 (dated by TCRdb to the early 2020s). Notes on the research overall: The collaborator samples originated in the United States, Italy and Spain and spanned the acute and convalescent phases of COVID-19. The material from the prospective study consisted of cDNA or gDNA derived from T cells, B-cell-depleted T cells, or PBMCs. A de-identified subject ID, COVID-19 status, age in years and sex were almost always included in the sample metadata. The samples were drawn from two sources: the first 160 participants of the ongoing ImmuneRACE study, and 1,200 or so subjects contributed by 6 global collaborators. The dataset comprised deeply sampled blood TCRbeta repertoires from subjects exposed to, actively infected with, or recovered from COVID-19. The repertoires were made available in a free public database intended to serve as a resource for research on the immune response to SARS-CoV-2. Where available, HLA class I and class II types were obtained from metadata supplied by the sample provider rather than from assay-based typing. The paper as a whole reports these results and caveats: Clinical and demographic metadata were provided uncurated, with the amount varying by source and participant.

Participants in the prospective study were enrolled through a virtual design, were aged roughly 18 to 95 years, and lived in about two dozen United States geographic areas. In the prospective study, cohorts were assigned on the basis of participant-reported clinical history obtained from a screening survey and a study questionnaire. Recovered participants in ImmuneRACE Cohort 3 were defined by two consecutive negative NP/OP PCR tests, clearance by a healthcare professional, or resolution of symptoms. Mobile phlebotomists in the prospective study collected whole blood, serum and a nasopharyngeal or oropharyngeal swab from every participant. Prospective study participants could optionally give additional blood draws and questionnaires over an approximately two-month period. Before DNA extraction, blood samples from the prospective study were shipped at room temperature or frozen. The clonotype originates from a man aged 45-60 years who had recovered from COVID-19. Sequenced material: PBMCs or T cells enriched from blood (not recorded which).

The CDR3 region has the sequence CASSQALTTDTQYF. The DNA sequence is TGTGCCAGCAGCCAAGCACTCACCACAGATACGCAGTATTTT. The chain joins TRBV3-1 (or the pseudogene TRBV3-2) to TRBJ2-3; confidence is insufficient to name the D gene. Between the V and J ends, shortened by 1 base and 2 bases respectively, the junction contains 7 bases. CDR1 and CDR2 are read off the germline V gene (reference sequence) as LGHDT and YNNKEL. The CDR3 sequence holds 14 residues, the cysteine and phenylalanine included. Only the CDR3 portion is preserved as DNA: 42 bases, with reading frame beginning at the first base.